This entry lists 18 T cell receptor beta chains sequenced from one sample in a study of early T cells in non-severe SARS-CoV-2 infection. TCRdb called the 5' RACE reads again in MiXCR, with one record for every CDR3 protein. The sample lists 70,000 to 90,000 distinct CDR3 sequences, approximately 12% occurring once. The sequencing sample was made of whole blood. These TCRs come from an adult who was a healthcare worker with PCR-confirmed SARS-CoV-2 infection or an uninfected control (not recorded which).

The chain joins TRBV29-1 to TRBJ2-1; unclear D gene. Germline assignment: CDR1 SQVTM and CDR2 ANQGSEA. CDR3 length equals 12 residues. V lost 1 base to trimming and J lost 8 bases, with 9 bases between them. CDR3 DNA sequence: TGCAGCGTTGAAGCGAATTCGGATGAGCAGTTCTTC. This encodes CSVEANSDEQFF.

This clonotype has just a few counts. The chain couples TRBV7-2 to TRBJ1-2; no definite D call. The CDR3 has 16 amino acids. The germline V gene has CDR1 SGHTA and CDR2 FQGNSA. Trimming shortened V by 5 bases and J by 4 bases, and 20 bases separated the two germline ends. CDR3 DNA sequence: TGTGCCAGCAGCACCGTTACAGCAGCCAAACTCTATGGCTACACCTTC. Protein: CASSTVTAAKLYGYTF.

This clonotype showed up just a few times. CDR3 protein: CASSLSWYEQYF. CDR3 nucleotides: TGTGCCAGCAGTTTATCCTGGTACGAGCAGTACTTC. V is TRBV12-3 or TRBV12-4 and J is TRBJ2-7; D is uncertain. CDR3 length equals 12 residues. V gave up 2 bases and J gave up 4 bases, with 6 bases separating them.

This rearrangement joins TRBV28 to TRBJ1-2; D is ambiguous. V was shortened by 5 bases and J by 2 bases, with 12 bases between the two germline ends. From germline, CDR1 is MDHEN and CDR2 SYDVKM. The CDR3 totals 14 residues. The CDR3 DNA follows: TGTGCCAGCAGTCCATGGACTCTAAACTATGGCTACACCTTC. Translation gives CASSPWTLNYGYTF.

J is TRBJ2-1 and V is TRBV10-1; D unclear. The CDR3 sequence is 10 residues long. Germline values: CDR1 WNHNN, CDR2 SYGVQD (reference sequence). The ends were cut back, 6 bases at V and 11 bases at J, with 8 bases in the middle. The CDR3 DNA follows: TGCGCCAGCAGAGACTGCCAGCAGTTCTTC. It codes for CASRDCQQFF.

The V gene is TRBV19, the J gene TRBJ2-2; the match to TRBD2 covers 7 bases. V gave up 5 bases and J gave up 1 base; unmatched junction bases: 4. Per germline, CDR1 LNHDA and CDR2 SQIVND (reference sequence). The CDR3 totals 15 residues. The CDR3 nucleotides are TGTGCCAGTAGTGTCTCTAGCGGGAACACCGGGGAGCTGTTTTTT. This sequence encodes CASSVSSGNTGELFF. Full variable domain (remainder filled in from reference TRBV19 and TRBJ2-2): DGGITQSPKYLFRKEGQNVTLSCEQNLNHDAMYWYRQDPGQGLRLIYYSQIVNDFQKGDIAEGYSVSREKKESFPLTVTSAQKNPTAFYLCASSVSSGNTGELFFGEGSRLTVL.

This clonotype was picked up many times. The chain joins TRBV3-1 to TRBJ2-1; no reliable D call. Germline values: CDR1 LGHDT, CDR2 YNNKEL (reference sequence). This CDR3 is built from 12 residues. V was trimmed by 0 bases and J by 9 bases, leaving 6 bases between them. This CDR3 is CASSQDSIEQFF. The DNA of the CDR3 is TGTGCCAGCAGCCAAGACTCGATTGAGCAGTTCTTC.

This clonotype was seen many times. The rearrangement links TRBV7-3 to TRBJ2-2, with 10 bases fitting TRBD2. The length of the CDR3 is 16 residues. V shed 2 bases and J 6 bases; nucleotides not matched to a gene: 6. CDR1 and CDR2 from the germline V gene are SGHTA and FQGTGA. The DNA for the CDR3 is TGTGCCAGCAGCTTATCGGGTAGCGGGAGGCCCGGGGAGCTGTTTTTT. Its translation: CASSLSGSGRPGELFF.

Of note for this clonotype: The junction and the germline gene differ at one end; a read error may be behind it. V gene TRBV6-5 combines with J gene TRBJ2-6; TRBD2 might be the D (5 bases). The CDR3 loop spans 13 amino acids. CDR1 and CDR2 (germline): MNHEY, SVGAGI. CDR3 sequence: CASRDSGTNVLTF. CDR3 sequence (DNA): TGTGCCAGCAGGGACTCTGGGACCAACGTCCTGACTTTC.

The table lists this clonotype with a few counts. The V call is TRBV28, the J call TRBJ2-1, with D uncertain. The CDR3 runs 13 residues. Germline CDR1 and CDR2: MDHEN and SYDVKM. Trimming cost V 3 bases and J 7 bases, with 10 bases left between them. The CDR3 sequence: CASSFVRANEQFF. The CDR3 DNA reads TGTGCCAGCAGTTTCGTCAGAGCTAATGAGCAGTTCTTC.

CDR3: CASSDSRWEREGGTDTQYF. The CDR3 nucleotides read TGTGCCAGCAGTGACTCGAGATGGGAGCGGGAGGGCGGCACAGATACGCAGTATTTT. This chain uses TRBV6-4 with TRBJ2-3, with 10 bases aligning to TRBD2. The V gene's germline CDR1 is MRHNA and CDR2 SNTAGT. The junction had 10 bases not matched to a gene; V was cut back by 0 bases and J by 1 base. The length of the CDR3 is 19 residues.

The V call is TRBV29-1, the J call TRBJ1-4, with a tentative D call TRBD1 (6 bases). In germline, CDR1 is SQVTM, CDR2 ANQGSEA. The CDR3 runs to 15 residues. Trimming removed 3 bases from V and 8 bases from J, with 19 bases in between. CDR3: CSVDVPGAGEEKLFF. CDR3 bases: TGCAGCGTTGACGTTCCGGGGGCCGGAGAGGAAAAACTGTTTTTT.

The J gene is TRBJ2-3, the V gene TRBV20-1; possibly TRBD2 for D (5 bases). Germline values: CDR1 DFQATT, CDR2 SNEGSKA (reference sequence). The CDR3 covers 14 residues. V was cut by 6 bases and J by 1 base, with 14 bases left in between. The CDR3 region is CSANWLAGTDTQYF. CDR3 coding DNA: TGCAGTGCCAACTGGCTAGCCGGCACAGATACGCAGTATTTT.

In nucleotides, the CDR3 is TGTGCCAGCACCTCTTCCGGACAGACCAGCTCCTACAATGAGCAGTTCTTC. This translates into CASTSSGQTSSYNEQFF. The chain uses TRBV28 and TRBJ2-1, with D perhaps matching TRBD1 (6 bases). The CDR3 contains 17 residues. The V gene lost 7 bases and the J gene lost 0 bases, with 19 bases spanning the gap. The germline gives CDR1 MDHEN, CDR2 SYDVKM.

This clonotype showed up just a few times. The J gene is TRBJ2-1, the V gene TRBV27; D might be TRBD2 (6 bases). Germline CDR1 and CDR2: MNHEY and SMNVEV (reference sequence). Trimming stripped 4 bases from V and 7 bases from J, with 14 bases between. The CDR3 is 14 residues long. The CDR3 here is CASSYSGGGNEQFF. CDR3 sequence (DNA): TGTGCCAGCAGTTATAGCGGAGGTGGGAATGAGCAGTTCTTC.

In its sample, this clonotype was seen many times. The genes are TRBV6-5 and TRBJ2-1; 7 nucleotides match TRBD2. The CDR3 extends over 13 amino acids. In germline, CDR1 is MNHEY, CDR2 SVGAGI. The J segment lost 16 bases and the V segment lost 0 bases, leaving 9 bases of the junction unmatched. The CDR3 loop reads CASSYSKAGRAFF. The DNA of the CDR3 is TGTGCCAGCAGTTACTCGAAAGCGGGAAGGGCTTTCTTC.

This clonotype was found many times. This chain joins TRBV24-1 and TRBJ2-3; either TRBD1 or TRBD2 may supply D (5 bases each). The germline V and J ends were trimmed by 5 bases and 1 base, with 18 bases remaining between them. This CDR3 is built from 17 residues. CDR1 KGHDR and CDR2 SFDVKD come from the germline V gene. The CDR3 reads CATSATSGTPGTDTQYF. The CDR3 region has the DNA TGTGCCACCAGTGCCACTTCCGGGACCCCAGGCACAGATACGCAGTATTTT.

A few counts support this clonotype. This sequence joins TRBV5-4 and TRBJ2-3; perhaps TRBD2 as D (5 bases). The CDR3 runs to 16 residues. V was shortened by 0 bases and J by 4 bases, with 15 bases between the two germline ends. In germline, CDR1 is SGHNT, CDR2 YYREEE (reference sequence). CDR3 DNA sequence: TGTGCCAGCAGCTTGGGCCAGCGAGGGCCGGCAGATACGCAGTATTTT. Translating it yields CASSLGQRGPADTQYF.